The 15 T cell receptor beta chains below all came from one sample that was sequenced in a study of cytomegalovirus exposure and HLA in healthy donors. PCR amplification relied on 60 Vbeta primers (plus 13 Jbeta primers). Assay used: immunoSEQ multiplex PCR; TCRdb lists only in-frame clones, some missing. The repertoire has under 200,000 clones, 65% to 85% of them found once; the top ten carry about 3.4%. The sequenced material came from PBMCs. The receptors originated from a woman between 50 and 59 years old in good health and CMV-seropositive.

The chain uses TRBV15 and TRBJ2-2; 9 bases align to TRBD2. With V trimmed by 5 bases and J by 4 bases, 5 bases remained unmatched. The CDR3 sequence is 15 residues long. The germline gives CDR1 LNHNV, CDR2 YYDKDF (reference sequence). This CDR3 is CATSAGGRSTGELFF. CDR3 DNA: TGTGCCACCAGCGCGGGAGGGCGAAGCACCGGGGAGCTGTTTTTT.

This chain joins TRBV6-5 and TRBJ1-1, with D uncertain. Germline V gene data show CDR1 as MNHEY and CDR2 as SVGAGI. The CDR3 is 14 residues long. The V end lost 3 bases, the J end lost 6 bases, and 14 bases lay between the germline ends. The CDR3, as DNA: TGTGCCAGCAGTTATGGCAGGCAGGTCCCTGAAGCTTTCTTT. It translates to CASSYGRQVPEAFF.

In its sample, this clone was seen a few times. The chain recombines TRBV27 with TRBJ1-5, with D possibly TRBD1 on 6 matching bases. The CDR3 has 13 residues. Trimming shortened V by 2 bases and J by 4 bases, and 6 bases separated the two germline ends. Germline assignment: CDR1 MNHEY and CDR2 SMNVEV (reference sequence). CDR3 nucleotides: TGTGCCAGCAGTTTAACAGGGAATCAGCCCCAGCATTTT. As protein: CASSLTGNQPQHF.

The J gene is TRBJ1-1, the V gene TRBV6-1; D may be TRBD1 (5 bases). The CDR3 runs to 14 residues. Germline V lookup: CDR1 MNHNS, CDR2 SASEGT. V was pared by 2 bases and J by 1 base, with 8 bases between. The CDR3 loop reads CASSEQQGNTEAFF. The DNA of the CDR3 is TGTGCCAGCAGTGAACAGCAGGGGAACACTGAAGCTTTCTTT.

V gene TRBV7-8 combines with J gene TRBJ2-7, with a weak D call TRBD2 (7 bases). The CDR3 sequence is 15 residues long. Germline CDR1 SGHVS, CDR2 FQNEAQ. V shed 1 base and J shed 0 bases, with 10 bases lying between them. CDR3 bases: TGTGCCAGCAGCTTAGACCGGGGGGCCTCCTACGAGCAGTACTTC. Translated: CASSLDRGASYEQYF. Full variable domain (missing parts from reference TRBV7-8 and TRBJ2-7): GAGVSQSPRYKVAKRGQDVALRCDPISGHVSLFWYQQALGQGPEFLTYFQNEAQLDKSGLPSDRFFAERPEGSVSTLKIQRTQQEDSAVYLCASSLDRGASYEQYFGPGTRLTVT.

The DNA for the CDR3 is TGCGCCAGCAGCCAATCGACAGGGGATGAAGAAGCTTTCTTT. Translation: CASSQSTGDEEAFF. The chain uses TRBV4-3 and TRBJ1-1; 8 bases line up with TRBD1. CDR3 length: 14 amino acids. Per the germline V gene, CDR1 is LGHNA and CDR2 is YSLEER. V was pared by 2 bases and J by 8 bases, with 7 bases of the junction left unmatched.

The CDR3 loop reads CASSQDGTSGTYNEQFF. The CDR3 DNA follows: TGCGCCAGCAGCCAAGATGGGACTAGCGGGACGTACAATGAGCAGTTCTTC. The rearrangement uses TRBV4-3 and TRBJ2-1; TRBD2 matches at 13 bases. J was trimmed by 4 bases and V by 0 bases; bases with no gene match: 3. The V gene's germline CDR1 is LGHNA and CDR2 YSLEER. This CDR3 is 17 amino acids long.

This chain links TRBV27 with TRBJ2-5; 10 bases align to TRBD1. The J call may not be correct, given that the DNA end is closer to TRBJ2-7. The CDR3 contains 15 residues. The V gene's germline CDR1 is MNHEY and CDR2 SMNVEV (reference sequence). The CDR3: CASSPATGGMYEQYF. For the CDR3, the DNA is TGTGCCAGCAGCCCTGCGACAGGGGGCATGTACGAGCAGTACTTC.

The CDR3 DNA sequence: TGTGCCAGCGGGAGACAGAACACTGAAGCTTTCTTT. Protein product: CASGRQNTEAFF. The rearrangement uses TRBV6-6 and TRBJ1-1; no clear D gene. Trimming took 8 bases from V and 1 from J, leaving 8 bases between them. Looked up from germline, CDR1 is MNHNY and CDR2 is SVGAGI (reference sequence). The CDR3 has 12 residues.

The chain couples TRBV5-4 to TRBJ2-7; TRBD2 is a possible D gene (6 bases). The V end was cut by 4 bases, the J end by 0 bases, with 14 bases between. From germline, CDR1 is SGHNT and CDR2 YYREEE (reference sequence). This CDR3 comprises 15 residues. CDR3 in DNA: TGTGCCAGCAGCCCCGGGGGATCGAGCTCCTACGAGCAGTACTTC. Its protein is CASSPGGSSSYEQYF.

The CDR3 region has the DNA TGTGCCAGCAGTTACTCACAGGGGGCCTACGAGCAGTACTTC. Amino acid sequence: CASSYSQGAYEQYF. This chain connects TRBV6-6 to TRBJ2-7; TRBD1 matches at 8 bases. Germline loops: CDR1 MNHNY, CDR2 SVGAGI (reference sequence). V shed 0 bases, J shed 2 bases, and the junction held 0 bases outside the gene matches. The CDR3 sequence is 14 residues long.

V and J are TRBV5-8 and TRBJ2-1; 13 positions agree with TRBD2. The CDR3 runs 16 residues. CDR1 and CDR2 (germline): SGHTS, YDEGEE. V was pared by 4 bases and J by 5 bases, with 6 bases of the junction left unmatched. Here the CDR3 DNA reads TGTGCCAGCAGCATTGGGACTAGCGGGACCGACAATGAGCAGTTCTTC. Residues: CASSIGTSGTDNEQFF.

This chain uses TRBV28 with TRBJ2-5; 8 bases align to TRBD1. Germline assignment: CDR1 MDHEN and CDR2 SYDVKM. V gave up 5 bases and J gave up 5 bases; unmatched junction bases: 10. This CDR3 region has 15 residues. CDR3 bases: TGTGCCAGCAGTCCCTCCAGGACAGGGAAGGAGACCCAGTACTTC. It specifies CASSPSRTGKETQYF.

The V gene is TRBV4-1, the J gene TRBJ1-5, with D maybe TRBD1 (5 bases). The CDR3 has 16 residues. In germline, CDR1 is MGHRA, CDR2 YSYEKL. Trimming stripped 1 base from V and 0 bases from J, with 10 bases between. The CDR3 DNA reads as TGCGCCAGCAGCCAAGCTCCAGGGTATAGCAATCAGCCCCAGCATTTT. This gives the protein CASSQAPGYSNQPQHF.

The chain couples TRBV27 to TRBJ2-3; D is unresolved. V lost 6 bases and J 0 bases, leaving 10 bases between the germline ends. Per the germline V gene, CDR1 is MNHEY and CDR2 is SMNVEV (reference sequence). This CDR3 has 14 residues. The CDR3 spells CASRPRESTDTQYF. Written as DNA, the CDR3 is TGTGCCAGCAGGCCTCGCGAAAGCACAGATACGCAGTATTTT.